The 18 T cell receptor beta chains below all came from one sample that was sequenced in a study of cytomegalovirus exposure and HLA in healthy donors. The table came from immunoSEQ multiplex PCR; TCRdb's copy has only in-frame clones and leaves some out. The sample has 200,000 to 300,000 clones, less than 95% seen once; the top ten hold 2.5% to 3.5%. The sequenced sample consisted of PBMCs. These receptors all stem from a young woman in good health and CMV-seronegative.

The gene calls are TRBV5-6 and TRBJ2-7, with a tentative D call TRBD2 (5 bases). Germline-derived CDR1 and CDR2 are SGHDT and YYEEEE. V was pared by 1 base and J by 5 bases, with 13 bases between. This CDR3 is built from 14 residues. The CDR3 DNA reads TGTGCCAGCAGCTTGCTGAGGGCGGACCACGAGCAGTACTTC. Protein: CASSLLRADHEQYF.

This rearrangement joins TRBV5-6 to TRBJ1-1; weak D call: TRBD1 (6 bases). In germline, CDR1 is SGHDT, CDR2 YYEEEE. This CDR3 spans 18 amino acids. V was clipped by 4 bases and J by 0 bases, with 22 bases between them. In DNA form, the CDR3 reads TGTGCCAGCAGCCCCCAATACAGGGACCGCGGATTGAACACTGAAGCTTTCTTT. This gives the protein CASSPQYRDRGLNTEAFF.

This clone was counted between two and nine times. This chain connects TRBV18 to TRBJ2-2; D not certain. CDR1 and CDR2 (germline): KGHSH, LQKENI. Deletions cut 3 bases from V and 5 bases from J, with 13 bases between. CDR3 length: 15 amino acids. CDR3 loop: CASSPGPHRTGELFF. The DNA of the CDR3 is TGTGCCAGCTCACCCGGGCCTCACCGAACCGGGGAGCTGTTTTTT.

Here the CDR3 reads CASSPPLAGASNEQFF. The DNA of the CDR3 is TGTGCCAGCAGCCCCCCACTAGCGGGAGCCAGCAATGAGCAGTTCTTC. The chain links TRBV5-6 to TRBJ2-1; 11 bases fit TRBD2. J was trimmed by 6 bases and V by 4 bases; bases with no gene match: 9. Germline CDR1 reads SGHDT; CDR2 reads YYEEEE. The CDR3 is 16 amino acids. The full variable domain, in which reference TRBV5-6 and TRBJ2-1 provide the parts outside the CDR3, is DAGVTQSPTHLIKTRGQQVTLRCSPKSGHDTVSWYQQALGQGPQFIFQYYEEEERQRGNFPDRFSGHQFPNYSSELNVNALLLGDSALYLCASSPPLAGASNEQFFGPGTRLTVL.

The chain is built from TRBV5-1 and TRBJ2-1; D perhaps matches TRBD2 (5 bases). This CDR3 spans 15 amino acids. The V and J ends lost 2 bases and 0 bases respectively, with 9 bases between them. Per the germline V gene, CDR1 is SGHRS and CDR2 is YFSETQ. CDR3 in amino acids: CASSLAESSYNEQFF. The DNA for the CDR3 is TGCGCCAGCAGCTTAGCGGAGAGCTCCTACAATGAGCAGTTCTTC. The entire variable domain, with the rest obtained from reference TRBV5-1 and TRBJ2-1, is as follows: KAGVTQTPRYLIKTRGQQVTLSCSPISGHRSVSWYQQTPGQGLQFLFEYFSETQRNKGNFPGRFSGRQFSNSRSEMNVSTLELGDSALYLCASSLAESSYNEQFFGPGTRLTVL.

The chain combines TRBV28 with TRBJ2-7; D gene unclear. This CDR3 spans 11 amino acids. V lost 7 bases and J 3 bases, leaving 7 bases between the germline ends. Germline assignment: CDR1 MDHEN and CDR2 SYDVKM. The CDR3 DNA sequence: TGTGCCAGCATGGGTCTCTACGAGCAGTACTTC. Amino acids: CASMGLYEQYF.

V is TRBV5-1 and J is TRBJ2-5; D unresolved. The CDR3 is 11 amino acids. Germline V gene data show CDR1 as SGHRS and CDR2 as YFSETQ. V gave up 1 base and J gave up 5 bases, with 3 bases separating them. The CDR3 reads CASSLSETQYF. The CDR3 DNA reads TGCGCCAGCAGCTTGTCGGAGACCCAGTACTTC.

This chain links TRBV9 with TRBJ2-3; D is perhaps TRBD2 (5 bases). CDR1 and CDR2 from the germline V gene are SGDLS and YYNGEE. The CDR3 has 14 residues. V was shortened by 0 bases and J by 1 base, with 6 bases between the two germline ends. The CDR3 here is CASSVGTGTDTQYF. Written as DNA, the CDR3 is TGTGCCAGCAGCGTAGGGACTGGCACAGATACGCAGTATTTT.

The rearrangement links TRBV10-3 to TRBJ2-2, with 7 bases identical to TRBD2. The CDR3 covers 14 residues. Germline V gene data show CDR1 as ENHRY and CDR2 as SYGVKD. Losses at the gene ends were 8 bases for V and 7 bases for J; bases not matched to a gene: 10. The CDR3 spells CAIRPGRDDGELFF. CDR3 DNA sequence: TGTGCCATCCGCCCGGGGAGGGATGACGGGGAGCTGTTTTTT.

V is TRBV28 and J is TRBJ1-1; D gene ambiguous. Germline assignment: CDR1 MDHEN and CDR2 SYDVKM. V shed 7 bases and J shed 0 bases, with 21 bases lying between them. The CDR3 extends over 17 amino acids. The CDR3 here is CASTMAFQAPMNTEAFF. CDR3 bases: TGTGCCAGCACTATGGCCTTCCAGGCCCCCATGAACACTGAAGCTTTCTTT.

This clone was seen only a few times. The rearrangement links TRBV6-4 to TRBJ2-1; 9 bases are shared with TRBD2. Germline V gene sequence: CDR1 MRHNA, CDR2 SNTAGT. The CDR3 has 13 residues. Unmatched junction bases numbered 0, after V lost 3 bases and J lost 6 bases. Here the CDR3 reads CASSEREGNEQFF. The DNA of the CDR3 is TGTGCCAGCAGTGAGCGGGAGGGCAATGAGCAGTTCTTC.

This clone has just one count. V gene TRBV5-4 combines with J gene TRBJ2-2; 11 bases fit TRBD2. Germline V gives CDR1 SGHNT, CDR2 YYREEE (reference sequence). This CDR3 spans 16 amino acids. V gave up 4 bases and J gave up 3 bases; unmatched junction bases: 5. CDR3 bases: TGTGCCAGCAGCAAAACTAGCGGGAGAGACACCGGGGAGCTGTTTTTT. Its protein product is CASSKTSGRDTGELFF.

The chain links TRBV27 to TRBJ2-2; D gene unclear. V lost 2 bases, J lost 8 bases, and 6 bases lay in between. CDR3 length: 12 amino acids. Germline V CDR1 and CDR2: MNHEY, SMNVEV (reference sequence). The CDR3 protein is CASSLIGGELFF. The DNA for the CDR3 is TGTGCCAGCAGTTTAATCGGAGGGGAGCTGTTTTTT.

The CDR3 DNA follows: TGTGCCAGCAGCTTGTGGCCAGTCGACAATGAGCAGTTCTTC. Its protein product is CASSLWPVDNEQFF. The chain links TRBV5-4 to TRBJ2-1; D is unclear. The CDR3 has 14 residues. V was shortened by 1 base and J by 5 bases, with 10 bases between the two germline ends. Germline lookup yields CDR1 SGHNT and CDR2 YYREEE (reference sequence).

This clone appeared once. CDR3 in DNA: TGCGCCAGCAGCTTGGAAGCCCTCTCCTACGAGCAGTACTTC. Translation: CASSLEALSYEQYF. V gene TRBV5-1 combines with J gene TRBJ2-7; D remains unclear. Per the germline V gene, CDR1 is SGHRS and CDR2 is YFSETQ. CDR3 size: 14 residues. Trimming cost V 0 bases and J 0 bases, with 7 bases left between them.

The chain recombines TRBV11-2 with TRBJ2-7; TRBD2 matches at 10 bases. The CDR3 length is 14 residues. V lost 3 bases to trimming and J lost 7 bases; unmatched junction nucleotides: 6. CDR1 is SGHAT, CDR2 FQNNGV, per germline. The CDR3 coding sequence is TGTGCCAGCAGCTTGGCGGGACTAGCGCGGGAGCAGTACTTC. This translates into CASSLAGLAREQYF. Together with reference TRBV11-2 and TRBJ2-7, the CDR3 gives the full variable domain: EAGVAQSPRYKIIEKRQSVAFWCNPISGHATLYWYQQILGQGPKLLIQFQNNGVVDDSQLPKDRFSAERLKGVDSTLKIQPAKLEDSAVYLCASSLAGLAREQYFGPGTRLTVT.

The gene calls are TRBV5-1 and TRBJ2-5; D possibly uses TRBD1 or TRBD2 (5 bases each). V lost 4 bases to trimming and J lost 3 bases, with 10 bases between them. The germline CDR1 and CDR2 sequences are SGHRS and YFSETQ. The CDR3 runs to 13 residues. The CDR3 reads CASSLGPEETQYF. The CDR3 coding sequence is TGCGCCAGCAGCCTGGGACCGGAAGAGACCCAGTACTTC.

This clone appeared a single time. The chain carries TRBV10-3 and TRBJ2-5; the D gene could be TRBD1 or TRBD2 (5 bases each). The CDR3 extends over 14 amino acids. The germline V and J ends were trimmed by 6 bases and 1 base, with 12 bases remaining between them. Looked up from germline, CDR1 is ENHRY and CDR2 is SYGVKD. The CDR3 here is CAISHGTAQETQYF. CDR3 nucleotides: TGTGCCATCAGCCACGGGACGGCCCAAGAGACCCAGTACTTC.